Only a few counts were recorded for the clone carrying this T cell receptor beta chain. Its antigen is not identified. Study findings and constraints: Greatest tumor Treg TCR overlap was with tumor naive CD4+ cells.

TCRdb re-analysed the 5' RACE reads in MiXCR, keeping a single row per CDR3 protein. The table lists approximately 23,000 distinct CDR3 sequences, less than 40% of them singletons. Losses at the gene ends were 4 bases for V and 4 bases for J; bases not matched to a gene: 6. Germline CDR1 reads SGDLS; CDR2 reads YYNGEE. This CDR3 contains 14 residues. The sequence derives from a female donor with breast cancer. V and J are TRBV9 and TRBJ2-7; 9 nucleotides match TRBD1. The specimen sequenced was tumor-infiltrating naive CD4+ T cells sorted from the breast tumor. Described subset: naive CD4+ T cells, CD4+CD45RA+CD25-. The CDR3 is CASSPPGQGYEQYF. The CDR3 bases are TGTGCCAGCAGCCCTCCGGGACAGGGATACGAGCAGTACTTC. The full variable domain, completed using reference TRBV9 and TRBJ2-7, is DSGVTQTPKHLITATGQRVTLRCSPRSGDLSVYWYQQSLDQGLQFLIQYYNGEERAKGNILERFSAQQFPDLHSELNLSSLELGDSALYFCASSPPGQGYEQYFGPGTRLTVT.